Below are 19 T cell receptor beta chains sequenced from a single sample in a study of blood T cell repertoires in COVID-19. Only in-frame clones appear in the TCRdb table, and some are missing; sequencing was by immunoSEQ multiplex PCR. The table records around 130,000 clones, roughly 80% of them present only once. The sequenced material came from PBMCs or T cells enriched from blood (not recorded which). The receptors originated from a man aged 25-45 years who had recovered from COVID-19.

This clone was detected once. The CDR3 sequence: CASSFIEGAEQYF. The CDR3 DNA reads TGTGCCAGCAGTTTTATCGAAGGGGCCGAGCAGTACTTC. The chain joins TRBV6-5 to TRBJ2-7; tentative D call: TRBD1 (5 bases). This CDR3 contains 13 residues. V was cut by 4 bases and J by 6 bases, with 13 bases left in between. The germline V gene encodes CDR1 MNHEY and CDR2 SVGAGI.

This clone has just a few counts. The same CDR3 can be traced to other DNA sequences in this sample. The CDR3 region is CASSETGNQPQHF. The DNA of the CDR3 is TGCGCCAGCAGTGAAACAGGGAATCAGCCCCAGCATTTT. The V call is TRBV10-1, the J call TRBJ1-5, with D tentatively TRBD1 (6 bases). The CDR3 consists of 13 residues. Germline assignment: CDR1 WNHNN and CDR2 SYGVQD (reference sequence). Trimming cost V 3 bases and J 4 bases, with 7 bases left between them.

This rearrangement joins TRBV19 to TRBJ1-1; a possible D gene is TRBD1 (5 bases). The V and J ends lost 5 bases and 4 bases respectively, with 11 bases between them. Germline V gene data show CDR1 as LNHDA and CDR2 as SQIVND (reference sequence). The CDR3 is 13 amino acids. CDR3 coding DNA: TGTGCCAGTAGTCCCACAGGATTCACTGAAGCTTTCTTT. Protein product: CASSPTGFTEAFF.

This clone has just a few counts. The gene calls are TRBV5-4 and TRBJ1-6; TRBD1 is a possible D gene (5 bases). The V end was cut by 3 bases, the J end by 5 bases, with 12 bases between. Germline lookup yields CDR1 SGHNT and CDR2 YYREEE (reference sequence). The CDR3 has 15 residues. CDR3 residues: CASSYRTPDNSPLHF. The CDR3 DNA follows: TGTGCCAGCAGCTATAGGACACCGGATAATTCACCCCTCCACTTT.

The chain has TRBV7-9 and TRBJ2-1, with 9 positions matching TRBD2. The CDR3 is 15 residues long. The V gene end was trimmed by 4 bases and the J gene end by 4 bases; junction bases not matched to a gene: 5. From germline, CDR1 is SEHNR and CDR2 FQNEAQ (reference sequence). CDR3 bases: TGTGCCAGCAGCTCAGCGGGGGGACTGTACAATGAGCAGTTCTTC. It is translated as CASSSAGGLYNEQFF.

The V and J genes are TRBV7-2 and TRBJ2-1; weak D call: TRBD2 (6 bases). Germline V gene lookup returns CDR1 SGHTA and CDR2 FQGNSA. Trimming took off 8 bases at V and 3 bases at J, with 14 bases between the two ends. This CDR3 is built from 14 residues. The CDR3 coding sequence is TGTGCCAGCCGCGGGGTAGGGATCTACAATGAGCAGTTCTTC. Its protein is CASRGVGIYNEQFF.

Comments on this clone: This same CDR3 is encoded by further DNA sequences in the sample. This rearrangement joins TRBV2 to TRBJ1-2; D unclear. The CDR3 has 13 amino acids. Germline V gene data show CDR1 as SNHLY and CDR2 as FYNNEI. The V and J ends lost 2 bases and 8 bases respectively, with 12 bases between them. Here the CDR3 DNA reads TGTGCCAGCAGTGAACTCTCAGAGGGCGGCTACACCTTC. Translating gives CASSELSEGGYTF.

Only a few counts were recorded for this clone. The genes are TRBV11-2 and TRBJ1-1; D unresolved. V lost 3 bases to trimming and J lost 1 base, with 18 bases between them. Germline assignment: CDR1 SGHAT and CDR2 FQNNGV. This CDR3 is built from 17 residues. The CDR3 protein is CASSFEGFESRNTEAFF. CDR3 nucleotide sequence: TGTGCCAGCAGCTTTGAGGGTTTTGAATCAAGGAACACTGAAGCTTTCTTT.

This clone was detected once. This chain connects TRBV18 to TRBJ1-4; D remains unclear. The CDR3 has 15 amino acids. Germline-derived CDR1 and CDR2 are KGHSH and LQKENI. V was shortened by 3 bases and J by 7 bases, with 15 bases between the two germline ends. This CDR3 is CASSPHQFSSEKLFF. DNA of the CDR3: TGTGCCAGCTCACCTCACCAGTTTTCATCTGAAAAACTGTTTTTT.

V gene TRBV28 combines with J gene TRBJ2-3; 8 bases match TRBD2. Germline CDR1 MDHEN, CDR2 SYDVKM. This CDR3 has 15 amino acids. Trimming at V came to 6 bases and at J to 1 base, leaving 6 bases not matched to a gene. The CDR3 is CASSTGREGTDTQYF. The CDR3 DNA is TGTGCCAGCAGCACCGGGCGGGAGGGCACAGATACGCAGTATTTT.

This chain connects TRBV6-1 to TRBJ2-1, with 13 positions matching TRBD2. The V segment lost 4 bases and the J segment 5 bases; nucleotides outside the gene matches: 14. Germline assignment: CDR1 MNHNS and CDR2 SASEGT. The CDR3 is 19 residues long. CDR3 DNA: TGTGCCAGCAGTGGAGGACTAGCGGGGGCCTCCGCCTACAACAATGAGCAGTTCTTC. As protein: CASSGGLAGASAYNNEQFF.

J is TRBJ1-2 and V is TRBV19, with D maybe TRBD1 (5 bases). V was cut by 6 bases and J by 0 bases, with 11 bases left in between. The V gene's germline CDR1 is LNHDA and CDR2 SQIVND (reference sequence). This CDR3 region has 14 residues. The CDR3 DNA reads as TGTGCCAGTAGCCCCCCGGGGGCTAACTATGGCTACACCTTC. This translates into CASSPPGANYGYTF.

This chain links TRBV29-1 with TRBJ2-1; 10 nucleotides align to TRBD2. Germline values: CDR1 SQVTM, CDR2 ANQGSEA. This CDR3 has 15 residues. The trim removed 1 base at V and 7 bases at J, leaving 7 bases unmatched. CDR3 nucleotide sequence: TGCAGCGTTGAAGTATTAGCGGGGGGCGGGAATGAGCAGTTCTTC. The encoded protein is CSVEVLAGGGNEQFF.

The rearrangement uses TRBV11-2 and TRBJ1-5; D gene uncertain. There are 14 residues in the CDR3. Trimming took 5 bases from V and 6 from J, leaving 14 bases between them. Germline V CDR1 and CDR2: SGHAT, FQNNGV. CDR3 sequence (DNA): TGTGCCAGCAGCCGAGGCCCAACCCCTCAGCCCCAGCATTTT. Translating it yields CASSRGPTPQPQHF. Drawing the rest from reference TRBV11-2 and TRBJ1-5, the complete variable domain is EAGVAQSPRYKIIEKRQSVAFWCNPISGHATLYWYQQILGQGPKLLIQFQNNGVVDDSQLPKDRFSAERLKGVDSTLKIQPAKLEDSAVYLCASSRGPTPQPQHFGDGTRLSIL.

The chain employs TRBV10-3 and TRBJ1-4; TRBD1 matches 9 bases. Germline V gene lookup returns CDR1 ENHRY and CDR2 SYGVKD. The CDR3 covers 14 residues. Losses at the gene ends were 6 bases for V and 8 bases for J; bases not matched to a gene: 7. CDR3 sequence: CAIRAQGAGEKLFF. The CDR3 DNA reads as TGTGCCATCAGGGCACAGGGGGCTGGGGAAAAACTGTTTTTT.

This clone came up once. This chain uses TRBV29-1 with TRBJ1-2, with a tentative D call TRBD1 (5 bases). The germline CDR1 and CDR2 sequences are SQVTM and ANQGSEA. This CDR3 spans 14 amino acids. V was pared by 8 bases and J by 2 bases, with 18 bases between. CDR3 in amino acids: CSLRSRATNYGYTF. In DNA form, the CDR3 reads TGCAGCCTTCGCAGCAGGGCCACCAACTATGGCTACACCTTC.

This chain joins TRBV6-1 and TRBJ2-7; D is uncertain. Trimming removed 0 bases at V and 7 bases at J, with 10 bases between. This CDR3 spans 13 amino acids. The V gene's germline CDR1 is MNHNS and CDR2 SASEGT. CDR3 nucleotide sequence: TGTGCCAGCAGTGAAGCGCTTCGCCTAGAGCAGTACTTC. Residues: CASSEALRLEQYF.

The chain employs TRBV2 and TRBJ1-4; no reliable D call. Germline CDR1 SNHLY, CDR2 FYNNEI. The CDR3 loop spans 13 amino acids. Trimming removed 3 bases from V and 8 bases from J, with 10 bases in between. The CDR3 is CASSDDREEKLFF. The CDR3 coding sequence is TGTGCCAGCAGTGATGATCGAGAAGAAAAACTGTTTTTT.

The table lists this clone with a count of one. The chain recombines TRBV19 with TRBJ2-1, with TRBD2 matching over 11 bases. This CDR3 contains 15 residues. V was pared by 2 bases and J by 7 bases, with 4 bases of the junction left unmatched. Germline CDR1 and CDR2: LNHDA and SQIVND (reference sequence). CDR3 DNA: TGTGCCAGTAGTATACTAGCGGGAGGTGATAATGAGCAGTTCTTC. Residues: CASSILAGGDNEQFF.